Sequencing of this T cell receptor (beta chain) was carried out in a study of response to subunit inactivated influenza vaccine. Germline CDR1 reads SGHTA; CDR2 reads FQGTGA. The CDR3 runs to 16 residues. V trimming: 5 bases; J trimming: 7 bases; junction bases outside the gene matches: 13. This clonotype has ten or more counts. What it binds is not known. Study-wide points: Authors suggested each seasonal flu vaccination may recruit only limited numbers of new T cells.

TCRdb redid the calling of the RT-PCR reads with MiXCR, one entry per CDR3 protein. Of under 750,000 distinct CDR3 sequences listed, over 9.5% are singletons. This TCR came from a man aged 50-60 years who received an inactivated influenza vaccine. The specimen was PBMCs from blood, collected on the day of vaccination. This sequence joins TRBV7-3 and TRBJ2-1; 8 bases line up with TRBD2. CDR3 sequence: CASSKGAGVKRNEQFF. The CDR3 nucleotides read TGTGCCAGCAGCAAGGGAGCGGGAGTGAAGAGAAATGAGCAGTTCTTC.